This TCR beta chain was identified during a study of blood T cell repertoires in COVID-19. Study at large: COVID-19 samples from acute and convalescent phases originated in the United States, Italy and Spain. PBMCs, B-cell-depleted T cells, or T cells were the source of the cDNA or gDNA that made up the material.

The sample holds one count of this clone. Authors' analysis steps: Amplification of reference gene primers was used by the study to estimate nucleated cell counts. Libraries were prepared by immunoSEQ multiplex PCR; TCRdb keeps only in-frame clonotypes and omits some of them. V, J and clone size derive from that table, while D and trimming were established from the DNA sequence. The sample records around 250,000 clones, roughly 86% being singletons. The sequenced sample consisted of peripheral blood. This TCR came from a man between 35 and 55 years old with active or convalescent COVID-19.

The CDR3 is CASSITGTNTVEQFF. CDR3 in DNA: TGTGCCAGCAGCATTACCGGGACTAATACAGTTGAGCAGTTCTTC. The chain joins TRBV7-9 to TRBJ2-1, with TRBD2 identical over 7 bases. Germline V gene lookup returns CDR1 SEHNR and CDR2 FQNEAQ (reference sequence). The V and J ends lost 5 bases and 9 bases, in that order; junction bases with no gene match: 13. The CDR3 has 15 amino acids.